This T cell receptor (beta chain) was obtained from a study of a mutant IDH1 vaccine in newly diagnosed glioma. Overall study: Following radiotherapy alone, or alongside temozolomide cycles, vaccination was started after an interval of 4-6 weeks. Findings and caveats of the study: Researchers report vaccine-induced immune responses in 93.3% of patients.

TCRdb's table, derived via immunoSEQ multiplex PCR, lists solely in-frame clones and lacks some. This sample has about 44,000 clones; about 76% occur once, and the top ten carry more than 4.5%. Sample time point: week 35, safety follow-up. Each vaccine dose was 300 ug of mutant IDH1 20-mer peptide, with topical imiquimod. New WHO grade 3 or 4 astrocytomas that were IDH1-mutant and ATRX-lost occurred in the donors. CDR3 size: 14 residues. The germline gives CDR1 SGHTA, CDR2 FQGNSA. Trimming removed 6 bases at V and 7 bases at J, with 15 bases between. In the case of this clone: Its specificity is unknown.

The chain recombines TRBV7-2 with TRBJ1-4, with D possibly matching TRBD1 (5 bases). Sequenced material: PBMCs, taken from a glioma patient whose treatment included an IDH1 peptide vaccine. This receptor was identified in a middle-aged woman with glioma. Some clones in this sample may be carry-over from other donors' samples. This chain's CDR3 is CASRTGLGGEKLFF. The CDR3 region has the DNA TGTGCCAGCAGAACGGGGCTCGGCGGTGAAAAACTGTTTTTT. The full variable domain, rest sourced from reference TRBV7-2 and TRBJ1-4, is GAGVSQSPSNKVTEKGKDVELRCDPISGHTALYWYRQSLGQGLEFLIYFQGNSAPDKSGLPSDRFSAERTGGSVSTLTIQRTQQEDSAVYLCASRTGLGGEKLFFGSGTQLSVL.